These 25 T cell receptor beta chains originate from one sample sequenced in a study of OX40 agonist ivuxolimab in advanced cancers. Libraries were prepared by immunoSEQ multiplex PCR; TCRdb keeps only in-frame clonotypes and omits some of them. The sample consists of about 80,000 clones, 70% to 90% of them appearing once. Sequences were derived from CD4+ or CD8+ T cells sorted from blood, sampled in a trial of the OX40 agonist ivuxolimab. These receptors came from an adult with an advanced solid tumor such as melanoma, head and neck, liver or kidney cancer.

V and J are TRBV10-3 and TRBJ1-5; no clear D gene. V was clipped by 0 bases and J by 9 bases, with 6 bases between them. CDR1 is ENHRY, CDR2 SYGVKD, per germline. The CDR3 extends over 12 amino acids. The DNA of the CDR3 is TGTGCCATCAGTGAGTCCGCTTGGCCCCAGCATTTT. Translated, it gives CAISESAWPQHF.

The chain has TRBV9 and TRBJ2-3, with 7 bases that match TRBD2. The ends lost 2 bases at V and 3 bases at J; junction bases unmatched: 3. Germline V gene lookup returns CDR1 SGDLS and CDR2 YYNGEE. CDR3 length: 14 amino acids. The CDR3 here is CASSVQLATDTQYF. Written as DNA, the CDR3 is TGTGCCAGCAGCGTGCAACTAGCGACAGATACGCAGTATTTT. Based on the CDR3 plus reference TRBV9 and TRBJ2-3, the full variable domain is DSGVTQTPKHLITATGQRVTLRCSPRSGDLSVYWYQQSLDQGLQFLIQYYNGEERAKGNILERFSAQQFPDLHSELNLSSLELGDSALYFCASSVQLATDTQYFGPGTRLTVL.

The chain combines TRBV10-2 with TRBJ1-5; no firm D call. The CDR3 is 14 amino acids. Per germline, CDR1 WSHSY and CDR2 SAAADI. V lost 2 bases and J 6 bases, leaving 11 bases between the germline ends. DNA of the CDR3: TGCGCCAGCAGTGAGACCCAGGCGGCTCAGCCCCAGCATTTT. As protein: CASSETQAAQPQHF.

This clone was recorded once. The rearrangement joins TRBV6-5 to TRBJ1-3, with D hard to call. Trimming cost V 3 bases and J 4 bases, with 10 bases left between them. The CDR3 is made up of 14 amino acids. Per germline, CDR1 MNHEY and CDR2 SVGAGI. DNA of the CDR3: TGTGCCAGCAGTTATGGAGTCCTCGGAAACACCATATATTTT. Its protein is CASSYGVLGNTIYF.

This clone has just a few counts. V gene TRBV7-9 combines with J gene TRBJ2-1, with 10 bases identical to TRBD1. The germline V gene has CDR1 SEHNR and CDR2 FQNEAQ (reference sequence). The CDR3 consists of 16 residues. The trim removed 4 bases at V and 6 bases at J, leaving 9 bases unmatched. For the CDR3, the DNA is TGTGCCAGCAGCTCCGATGACAGGGGGCGAGGCAATGAGCAGTTCTTC. The encoded protein is CASSSDDRGRGNEQFF. Supplemented by reference TRBV7-9 and TRBJ2-1, the full variable domain reads DTGVSQNPRHKITKRGQNVTFRCDPISEHNRLYWYRQTLGQGPEFLTYFQNEAQLEKSRLLSDRFSAERPKGSFSTLEIQRTEQGDSAMYLCASSSDDRGRGNEQFFGPGTRLTVL.

V and J are TRBV5-1 and TRBJ2-1; the D gene is possibly TRBD1 (6 bases). The germline V and J ends were trimmed by 3 bases and 9 bases, with 19 bases remaining between them. Germline loops: CDR1 SGHRS, CDR2 YFSETQ. The CDR3 runs 15 residues. The CDR3, as DNA: TGCGCCAGCAGCTGGCAACCCCAGAGGGGGTCTGAGCAGTTCTTC. The encoded protein is CASSWQPQRGSEQFF.

V usage is TRBV9 and J usage is TRBJ2-1; possibly TRBD1 for D (5 bases). In germline, CDR1 is SGDLS, CDR2 YYNGEE. V gave up 0 bases and J gave up 10 bases, with 5 bases separating them. The CDR3 has 11 amino acids. The DNA for the CDR3 is TGTGCCAGCAGCGTAGGGACAGAGCAGTTCTTC. Amino acid sequence: CASSVGTEQFF. Full variable domain (missing parts from reference TRBV9 and TRBJ2-1): DSGVTQTPKHLITATGQRVTLRCSPRSGDLSVYWYQQSLDQGLQFLIQYYNGEERAKGNILERFSAQQFPDLHSELNLSSLELGDSALYFCASSVGTEQFFGPGTRLTVL.

V usage is TRBV5-4 and J usage is TRBJ1-4; no clear D gene. The CDR3 runs 11 residues. V lost 4 bases and J lost 8, with 6 bases in between. From germline, CDR1 is SGHNT and CDR2 YYREEE (reference sequence). CDR3 nucleotide sequence: TGTGCCAGCAGCGTGGGGGAAAAACTGTTTTTT. Translating gives CASSVGEKLFF.

The chain has TRBV19 and TRBJ1-1, with D hard to call. Germline V gene lookup returns CDR1 LNHDA and CDR2 SQIVND (reference sequence). The CDR3 consists of 13 residues. V was shortened by 7 bases and J by 6 bases, with 15 bases between the two germline ends. CDR3 coding DNA: TGTGCCAGTACCTATCCCGGGAGGCCTGAAGCTTTCTTT. This encodes CASTYPGRPEAFF.

This clone is a singleton in its sample. The CDR3 nucleotides read TGTGCCAGCCGGGGTACTAGCTACGAGCAGTACTTC. Amino acid sequence: CASRGTSYEQYF. V usage is TRBV2 and J usage is TRBJ2-7, with D perhaps TRBD2 (5 bases). Trimming removed 8 bases at V and 3 bases at J, with 11 bases between. Germline V gene sequence: CDR1 SNHLY, CDR2 FYNNEI. The CDR3 runs 12 residues.

The chain recombines TRBV29-1 with TRBJ2-7; 8 nucleotides line up with TRBD2. This CDR3 is 12 amino acids long. Trimming cost V 7 bases and J 0 bases; bases outside gene matches: 2. Germline assignment: CDR1 SQVTM and CDR2 ANQGSEA. In nucleotides, the CDR3 is TGCAGCGCCGCGGGGGGCTCCTACGAGCAGTACTTC. Translating it yields CSAAGGSYEQYF.

The chain has TRBV6-1 and TRBJ1-2; D is unclear. The CDR3 extends over 14 amino acids. Per the germline V gene, CDR1 is MNHNS and CDR2 is SASEGT. Trimming pared 4 bases from V and 3 bases from J, leaving 12 bases between. The CDR3 coding sequence is TGTGCCAGCAGTGGGGCGTTTGGAGACTATGGCTACACCTTC. Translating gives CASSGAFGDYGYTF.

The chain uses TRBV5-6 and TRBJ1-2; D unresolved. V was clipped by 5 bases and J by 4 bases, with 18 bases between them. This CDR3 region has 15 residues. Germline lookup yields CDR1 SGHDT and CDR2 YYEEEE. CDR3 sequence reads: CASRGVGWLGYGYTF. The CDR3 DNA follows: TGTGCCAGCAGGGGCGTGGGGTGGTTAGGCTATGGCTACACCTTC.

This chain uses TRBV7-6 with TRBJ1-6, with D hard to call. Germline assignment: CDR1 SGHVS and CDR2 FNYEAQ. Trimming left V 3 bases short and J 5 bases short, with 8 bases between. CDR3 length equals 14 residues. CDR3 region: CASSFQQNNSPLHF. The CDR3 nucleotides read TGTGCCAGCAGCTTCCAACAGAATAATTCACCCCTCCACTTT.

This clone was picked up one time. This sequence joins TRBV5-6 and TRBJ2-1, with 7 bases aligning to TRBD2. Trimming at V came to 4 bases and at J to 5 bases, leaving 15 bases not matched to a gene. There are 17 residues in the CDR3. Looked up from germline, CDR1 is SGHDT and CDR2 is YYEEEE. CDR3 sequence (DNA): TGTGCCAGCAGCCTTCCGGGAGGAAGGCGGGTTCACAATGAGCAGTTCTTC. It translates to CASSLPGGRRVHNEQFF.

DNA for the CDR3: TGCGCCAGCAGCCCAGCCCCTGAAGAGACCCAGTACTTC. Protein sequence: CASSPAPEETQYF. This chain uses TRBV5-1 with TRBJ2-5; D gene uncertain. CDR3 length equals 13 residues. From germline, CDR1 is SGHRS and CDR2 YFSETQ. V gave up 4 bases and J gave up 3 bases, with 10 bases separating them.

This clone was counted only a few times. The CDR3 end shows no conserved phenylalanine or tryptophan, and so a read error is likely. This chain links TRBV9 with TRBJ1-6; the D gene is possibly TRBD1 (6 bases). This CDR3 region has 19 residues. The germline V gene encodes CDR1 SGDLS and CDR2 YYNGEE. The V and J ends lost 0 bases and 3 bases respectively, with 19 bases between them. The CDR3 reads CASSVGYGGTGNYNSPLHL. The DNA for the CDR3 is TGTGCCAGCAGCGTAGGCTATGGGGGAACAGGGAACTATAATTCACCCCTCCACCTT.

This clone was recorded once. This chain links TRBV19 with TRBJ2-7; D not resolved. CDR3 length: 13 residues. Trimming left V 6 bases short and J 1 base short, with 10 bases between. Germline CDR1 is LNHDA and CDR2 is SQIVND (reference sequence). The CDR3 here is CASRGRPSYEQYF. The CDR3 DNA reads TGTGCCAGTAGGGGCAGACCGTCCTACGAGCAGTACTTC.

This rearrangement joins TRBV18 to TRBJ2-7, with TRBD2 as a possible D gene (5 bases). Germline lookup yields CDR1 KGHSH and CDR2 LQKENI. V dropped 1 base and J dropped 0 bases, with 7 bases sitting between them. This CDR3 spans 14 amino acids. The CDR3 DNA reads as TGTGCCAGCTCACCACGACGGGGCTCCTACGAGCAGTACTTC. Translation gives CASSPRRGSYEQYF.

The rearrangement joins TRBV11-2 to TRBJ2-2; no firm D call. CDR1 SGHAT and CDR2 FQNNGV come from the germline V gene. The CDR3 extends over 14 amino acids. The ends were cut back, 3 bases at V and 5 bases at J, with 10 bases in the middle. CDR3 in amino acids: CASSFLVGTGELFF. CDR3 nucleotides: TGTGCCAGCAGCTTCCTAGTGGGGACCGGGGAGCTGTTTTTT.

This chain joins TRBV28 and TRBJ2-7; D is unclear. The V gene's germline CDR1 is MDHEN and CDR2 SYDVKM. The CDR3 consists of 13 residues. The V end was cut by 4 bases, the J end by 2 bases, with 9 bases between. The CDR3 bases are TGTGCCAGCAGTTACGGCTCCACCTACGAGCAGTACTTC. It is translated as CASSYGSTYEQYF.

The chain recombines TRBV5-1 with TRBJ2-6; D gene ambiguous. The germline V gene encodes CDR1 SGHRS and CDR2 YFSETQ. The CDR3 contains 15 residues. The V and J ends lost 0 bases and 3 bases respectively, with 7 bases between them. The CDR3 here is CASSLVLSGANVLTF. CDR3 sequence (DNA): TGCGCCAGCAGCTTGGTACTTAGTGGGGCCAACGTCCTGACTTTC.

The rearrangement joins TRBV19 to TRBJ2-1, with TRBD2 matching 10 bases. J lost 8 bases, V lost 6 bases, and 7 bases had no gene match. CDR1 LNHDA and CDR2 SQIVND come from the germline V gene (reference sequence). CDR3 length: 14 residues. The CDR3 bases are TGTGCCAGTAGAGCGGGGGGGCCGATAGATGAGCAGTTCTTC. This codes for CASRAGGPIDEQFF.

The V call is TRBV5-4, the J call TRBJ2-1, with D possibly TRBD1 on 5 matching bases. Trimming took 0 bases from V and 2 from J, leaving 12 bases between them. The CDR3 extends over 16 amino acids. Germline lookup yields CDR1 SGHNT and CDR2 YYREEE (reference sequence). In nucleotides, the CDR3 is TGTGCCAGCAGCTTGGGGGGTAGGGGTCCCTACAATGAGCAGTTCTTC. Amino acids: CASSLGGRGPYNEQFF. The whole variable domain, filled in from reference TRBV5-4 and TRBJ2-1, reads ETGVTQSPTHLIKTRGQQVTLRCSSQSGHNTVSWYQQALGQGPQFIFQYYREEENGRGNFPPRFSGLQFPNYSSELNVNALELDDSALYLCASSLGGRGPYNEQFFGPGTRLTVL.

J is TRBJ2-5 and V is TRBV10-3, with D possibly matching TRBD2 (5 bases). The germline V gene has CDR1 ENHRY and CDR2 SYGVKD. The CDR3 has 17 residues. The V gene lost 0 bases and the J gene lost 2 bases, with 16 bases spanning the gap. The CDR3 is CAISESPRSGNQETQYF. CDR3 nucleotide sequence: TGTGCCATCAGTGAGTCCCCACGATCGGGGAATCAAGAGACCCAGTACTTC.